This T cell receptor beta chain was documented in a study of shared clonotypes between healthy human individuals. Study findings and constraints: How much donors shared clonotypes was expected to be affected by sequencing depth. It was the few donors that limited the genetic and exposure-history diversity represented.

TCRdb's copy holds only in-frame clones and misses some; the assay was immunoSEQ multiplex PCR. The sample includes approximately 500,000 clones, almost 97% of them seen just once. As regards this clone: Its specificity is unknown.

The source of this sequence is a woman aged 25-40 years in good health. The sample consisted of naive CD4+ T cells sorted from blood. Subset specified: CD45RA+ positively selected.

The CDR3: CASSLGQRDGLEQFF. The CDR3, as DNA: TGTGCCAGCAGCTTGGGCCAGCGGGACGGTCTTGAGCAGTTCTTC. The rearrangement links TRBV5-4 to TRBJ2-1; 7 bases map to TRBD2. V lost 0 bases to trimming and J lost 9 bases; unmatched junction nucleotides: 9. Germline V gene data show CDR1 as SGHNT and CDR2 as YYREEE (reference sequence). CDR3 size: 15 residues.